This TCR beta chain comes out of a study of T cells after yellow fever vaccination. TCRdb re-called the 5' RACE reads through MiXCR, storing one row per CDR3 protein. The table shows 100,000 to 150,000 distinct CDR3 sequences, with 6% to 8% occurring only once. Study findings and constraints: In FACS-sorted repertoires, abundant clonotypes from the bulk population could appear as contaminants.

In this sample, this clonotype turned up many times. Its antigen remains unidentified. The J segment lost 0 bases and the V segment lost 6 bases, leaving 10 bases of the junction unmatched. The germline V gene has CDR1 MDHEN and CDR2 SYDVKM. The CDR3 runs to 17 residues. The sequence was collected from a man younger than 35 who received the YFV17D yellow fever vaccine. V gene TRBV28 combines with J gene TRBJ2-3; 9 bases are shared with TRBD1. The material was CD4+ T cells sorted from PBMCs, obtained more than 8 days after the first yellow fever vaccination. This CDR3 is CASRKFFGQGSTDTQYF. The CDR3 DNA is TGTGCCAGCAGGAAGTTTTTCGGACAGGGGAGCACAGATACGCAGTATTTT.